This note documents a single TCR beta chain sequence. Libraries were prepared by immunoSEQ multiplex PCR; TCRdb keeps only in-frame clonotypes and omits some of them. The repertoire consists of about 140,000 clones, with approximately 80% occurring once and the leading ten covering 1.5% to 2%. This record belongs to a study of blood T cell repertoires in COVID-19. Germline CDR1 LNHDA, CDR2 SQIVND (reference sequence). Trimming cost V 6 bases and J 3 bases, with 14 bases left between them. The CDR3 sequence is 14 residues long. V usage is TRBV19 and J usage is TRBJ1-2; D is possibly TRBD1 (5 bases). The sample taken for sequencing was peripheral blood. The source is a human donor in a cohort sampled during active COVID-19. CDR3 sequence reads: CASSSGSADYGYTF. The CDR3 DNA is TGTGCCAGTAGCTCAGGGTCGGCCGACTATGGCTACACCTTC.